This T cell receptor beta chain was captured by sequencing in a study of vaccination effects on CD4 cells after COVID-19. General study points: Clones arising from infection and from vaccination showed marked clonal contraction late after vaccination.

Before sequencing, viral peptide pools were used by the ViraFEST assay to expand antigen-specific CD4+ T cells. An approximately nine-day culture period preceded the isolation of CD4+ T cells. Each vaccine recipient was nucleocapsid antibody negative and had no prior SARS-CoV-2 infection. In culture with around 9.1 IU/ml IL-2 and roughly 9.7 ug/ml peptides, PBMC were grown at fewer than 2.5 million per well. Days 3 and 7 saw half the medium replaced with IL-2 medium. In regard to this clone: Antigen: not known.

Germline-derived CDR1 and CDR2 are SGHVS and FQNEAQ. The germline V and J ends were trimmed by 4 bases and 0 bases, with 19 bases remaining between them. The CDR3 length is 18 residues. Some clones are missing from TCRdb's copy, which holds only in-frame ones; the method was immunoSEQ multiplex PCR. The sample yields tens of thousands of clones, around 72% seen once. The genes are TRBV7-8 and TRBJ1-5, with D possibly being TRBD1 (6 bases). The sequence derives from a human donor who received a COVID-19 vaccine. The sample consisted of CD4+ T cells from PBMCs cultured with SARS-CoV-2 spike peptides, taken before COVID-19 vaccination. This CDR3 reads CASSSRRDTGYSNQPQHF. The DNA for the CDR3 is TGTGCCAGCAGCTCCCGCAGGGACACTGGCTATAGCAATCAGCCCCAGCATTTT.